Below are 12 T cell receptor beta chains sequenced from a single sample in a study of PD-1 blockade in classical Hodgkin lymphoma. The table came from immunoSEQ multiplex PCR; TCRdb's copy has only in-frame clones and leaves some out. The sample has about 19,000 clones, roughly 80% seen once. The sample's time point: cycle 4 day 1 (C4D1), after six to seven weeks of nivolumab. Patients all relapsed after autologous stem cell transplantation, and there was variation in brentuximab vedotin exposure. Starting with thawed PBMCs, CD4+ T cells were purified by magnetic negative selection. Specimen: CD4+ T cells from blood, collected before the fourth cycle of nivolumab. The origin of the receptors is a human donor with classical Hodgkin lymphoma.

V usage is TRBV5-5 and J usage is TRBJ1-2; no clear D gene. Per germline, CDR1 SGHKS and CDR2 YYEKEE (reference sequence). This CDR3 is built from 12 residues. Trimming pared 4 bases from V and 8 bases from J, leaving 12 bases between. The CDR3 reads CASSTISGGYTF. CDR3 nucleotides: TGTGCCAGCAGCACCATAAGCGGGGGCTACACCTTC.

This sequence joins TRBV25-1 and TRBJ1-1; 7 bases are a match to TRBD1. Unmatched junction bases numbered 7, after V lost 4 bases and J lost 2 bases. Germline V lookup: CDR1 MGHDK, CDR2 SYGVNS. The CDR3 extends over 15 amino acids. The CDR3 region has the DNA TGTGCCAGCAGTGGCCCCCGACAGGGAAACACTGAAGCTTTCTTT. Amino acid sequence: CASSGPRQGNTEAFF.

The chain employs TRBV28 and TRBJ1-2; TRBD1 aligns across 7 bases. The trim removed 4 bases at V and 5 bases at J, leaving 10 bases unmatched. CDR3 length equals 15 residues. Looked up from germline, CDR1 is MDHEN and CDR2 is SYDVKM. The CDR3 DNA reads TGTGCCAGCAGTTCTACCGGGACAGACGCTTATGGCTACACCTTC. Protein sequence: CASSSTGTDAYGYTF.

The chain joins TRBV23-1 to TRBJ1-2; perhaps TRBD1 as D (5 bases). TRBV23-1 is classed as an ORF, of uncertain function. The CDR3 spans 18 residues. Trimming left V 3 bases short and J 4 bases short, with 24 bases between. CDR3 region: CASSHRWGRQISGYGYTF. The CDR3 DNA follows: TGCGCCAGCAGTCACCGTTGGGGACGGCAGATCTCCGGCTATGGCTACACCTTC.

The V call is TRBV5-1, the J call TRBJ1-4; 7 bases are a match to TRBD1. The CDR3 loop spans 14 amino acids. The germline V gene has CDR1 SGHRS and CDR2 YFSETQ. The V segment lost 4 bases and the J segment 4 bases; nucleotides outside the gene matches: 4. The CDR3: CASSQGDSNEKLFF. The CDR3 nucleotides read TGCGCCAGCAGCCAGGGGGATAGTAATGAAAAACTGTTTTTT.

The rearrangement links TRBV7-8 to TRBJ2-7; D is undetermined. The V gene lost 1 base and the J gene lost 5 bases, with 3 bases spanning the gap. The CDR3 totals 11 residues. Per the germline V gene, CDR1 is SGHVS and CDR2 is FQNEAQ. Here the CDR3 DNA reads TGTGCCAGCAGCTTAGTAGACGAGCAGTACTTC. Its translation: CASSLVDEQYF. The full variable domain, with the rest looked up from reference TRBV7-8 and TRBJ2-7, is GAGVSQSPRYKVAKRGQDVALRCDPISGHVSLFWYQQALGQGPEFLTYFQNEAQLDKSGLPSDRFFAERPEGSVSTLKIQRTQQEDSAVYLCASSLVDEQYFGPGTRLTVT.

This rearrangement joins TRBV7-3 to TRBJ2-3, with D unresolved. V shed 5 bases and J shed 2 bases, with 14 bases lying between them. Germline V CDR1 and CDR2: SGHTA, FQGTGA. The CDR3 covers 15 residues. CDR3 residues: CASSRNGVDTDTQYF. The CDR3 nucleotides read TGTGCCAGCAGCCGTAATGGGGTAGACACAGATACGCAGTATTTT.

The chain recombines TRBV5-1 with TRBJ1-2; D remains ambiguous. V lost 6 bases and J lost 0, with 12 bases in between. CDR3 length: 14 residues. Germline loops: CDR1 SGHRS, CDR2 YFSETQ. The CDR3 region is CASTPIAPNYGYTF. Written as DNA, the CDR3 is TGCGCCAGCACCCCGATAGCTCCTAACTATGGCTACACCTTC.

CDR3 coding DNA: TGTGCCAGCAGCCCCCGGGACAGTCATGGCTACACCTTC. It encodes CASSPRDSHGYTF. V usage is TRBV5-6 and J usage is TRBJ1-2; 7 bases are a match to TRBD1. Germline V CDR1 and CDR2: SGHDT, YYEEEE. The length of the CDR3 is 13 residues. V shed 4 bases and J 6 bases; nucleotides not matched to a gene: 6.

The chain combines TRBV19 with TRBJ2-2; TRBD2 aligns across 12 bases. The CDR3 extends over 15 amino acids. The V gene end was trimmed by 2 bases and the J gene end by 6 bases; junction bases not matched to a gene: 1. Germline V gives CDR1 LNHDA, CDR2 SQIVND (reference sequence). Here the CDR3 DNA reads TGTGCCAGTAGTATACTAGCGGGAGGGGCCGGGGAGCTGTTTTTT. Amino acid sequence: CASSILAGGAGELFF.

The V gene is TRBV29-1, the J gene TRBJ2-1; no reliable D call. Trimming cost V 3 bases and J 0 bases, with 9 bases left between them. Germline values: CDR1 SQVTM, CDR2 ANQGSEA. The CDR3 runs to 14 residues. Here the CDR3 reads CSVEGGVSYNEQFF. The CDR3, as DNA: TGCAGCGTTGAGGGCGGAGTCTCCTACAATGAGCAGTTCTTC.

The CDR3 DNA sequence: TGTGCCAGCAGCCCTCTTTCTGGCCAGGGGGGTACAGATACGCAGTATTTT. Its translation: CASSPLSGQGGTDTQYF. The chain recombines TRBV11-2 with TRBJ2-3; possible D gene TRBD1, 7 bases. The V end was cut by 5 bases, the J end by 3 bases, with 21 bases between. Germline V CDR1 and CDR2: SGHAT, FQNNGV. The CDR3 loop spans 17 amino acids.